A single sample gave rise to the 26 T cell receptor beta chains below, sequenced in a study of T cells in localized non-small cell lung cancer (dated by TCRdb to about 2020). Receptor amplification or capture employed the immunoSEQ multiplex PCR assay. TCRdb re-hosts the immuneACCESS table, in-frame sequences only. Its copies lack some clones; in the studies checked, an unresolved V gene accounts for under half of them, and the cause for the rest is not known. For this sample there are approximately 65,000 clones; 80% to 90% appear just once. The top ten clonotypes cover 4.7% of the sample. The sequences come from PBMCs, collected before any cancer treatment. The receptors originated from a man aged 35-75 years with stage II lung adenocarcinoma.

This chain uses TRBV7-9 with TRBJ2-7; D is ambiguous. CDR3 length: 14 residues. V lost 5 bases and J lost 4, with 15 bases in between. Germline V gives CDR1 SEHNR, CDR2 FQNEAQ (reference sequence). CDR3 sequence reads: CASSPTAVQYEQYF. For the CDR3, the DNA is TGTGCCAGCAGCCCCACGGCAGTTCAGTACGAGCAGTACTTC. Combining the CDR3 with reference TRBV7-9 and TRBJ2-7 gives the whole variable domain DTGVSQNPRHKITKRGQNVTFRCDPISEHNRLYWYRQTLGQGPEFLTYFQNEAQLEKSRLLSDRFSAERPKGSFSTLEIQRTEQGDSAMYLCASSPTAVQYEQYFGPGTRLTVT.

This sequence joins TRBV7-6 and TRBJ1-5; TRBD1 aligns across 9 bases. V trimming: 8 bases; J trimming: 7 bases; junction bases outside the gene matches: 6. This CDR3 has 13 residues. From germline, CDR1 is SGHVS and CDR2 FNYEAQ. The CDR3 bases are TGTGCCAGCGGCAGGACAGGGGAACAGCCCCAGCATTTT. Its protein product is CASGRTGEQPQHF.

The chain carries TRBV7-2 and TRBJ1-2; D is undetermined. CDR1 is SGHTA, CDR2 FQGNSA, per germline. V lost 0 bases to trimming and J lost 8 bases, with 13 bases between them. The CDR3 is 14 residues long. The CDR3 here is CASSLASGSSGYTF. CDR3 bases: TGTGCCAGCAGCTTAGCGTCGGGATCGAGCGGCTACACCTTC.

The chain employs TRBV7-2 and TRBJ2-2; 13 nucleotides align to TRBD2. CDR3 length: 17 residues. V was pared by 3 bases and J by 5 bases, with 6 bases of the junction left unmatched. Germline V gene data show CDR1 as SGHTA and CDR2 as FQGNSA. In DNA, the CDR3 is TGTGCCAGCAGCTTGAGGGGACTAGCGGGATTAACCGGGGAGCTGTTTTTT. Its protein is CASSLRGLAGLTGELFF.

The rearrangement joins TRBV4-3 to TRBJ2-4, with D unclear. Trimming cost V 0 bases and J 6 bases, with 9 bases left between them. The CDR3 spans 14 residues. CDR1 is LGHNA and CDR2 is YSLEER in the germline V gene. In DNA form, the CDR3 reads TGCGCCAGCAGCCAAGAAGTAACGGTAAACATTCAGTACTTC. Protein: CASSQEVTVNIQYF.

V is TRBV25-1 and J is TRBJ1-6; D might be TRBD1 (5 bases). From germline, CDR1 is MGHDK and CDR2 SYGVNS. CDR3 length equals 15 residues. V was cut by 4 bases and J by 6 bases, with 13 bases left in between. The CDR3 DNA follows: TGTGCCAGCAGTGGAATGGGGGGGAGTAATTCACCCCTCCACTTT. It translates to CASSGMGGSNSPLHF.

This clone showed up just a few times. This rearrangement joins TRBV30 to TRBJ1-6, with D tentatively TRBD1 (5 bases). Between the trimmed V and J ends, which lost 0 bases and 7 bases, there was a span of 7 bases. The germline CDR1 and CDR2 sequences are GTSNPN and SVGIG (reference sequence). This CDR3 has 13 amino acids. The chain's CDR3 is CAWSVQGNSPLHF. DNA for the CDR3: TGTGCCTGGAGTGTGCAGGGAAATTCACCCCTCCACTTT. The variable domain in full, completed from reference TRBV30 and TRBJ1-6, reads SQTIHQWPATLVQPVGSPLSLECTVEGTSNPNLYWYRQAAGRGLQLLFYSVGIGQISSEVPQNLSASRPQDRQFILSSKKLLLSDSGFYLCAWSVQGNSPLHFGNGTRLTVT.

DNA for the CDR3: TGTGCCATCAGCGGGACCTTGGACACTGAAGCTTTCTTT. This translates into CAISGTLDTEAFF. The chain recombines TRBV10-3 with TRBJ1-1; possible D gene TRBD1, 5 bases. Germline V lookup: CDR1 ENHRY, CDR2 SYGVKD. V gave up 6 bases and J gave up 3 bases, with 11 bases separating them. This CDR3 is 13 amino acids long.

V gene TRBV10-3 combines with J gene TRBJ2-4; tentatively, D is TRBD2 (7 bases). The CDR3 spans 15 residues. Germline V gives CDR1 ENHRY, CDR2 SYGVKD. V dropped 6 bases and J dropped 5 bases, with 17 bases sitting between them. The CDR3 DNA follows: TGTGCCATCAGCGTGGGAGGGGGGAGCCAAAACATTCAGTACTTC. Amino acids: CAISVGGGSQNIQYF.

This rearrangement joins TRBV19 to TRBJ1-2; D perhaps matches TRBD1 (5 bases). The CDR3 extends over 13 amino acids. V was shortened by 10 bases and J by 2 bases, with 14 bases between the two germline ends. The germline V gene encodes CDR1 LNHDA and CDR2 SQIVND (reference sequence). CDR3 sequence: CATSLGPNYGYTF. CDR3 bases: TGTGCCACTAGCCTGGGACCAAACTATGGCTACACCTTC.

V usage is TRBV7-3 and J usage is TRBJ2-3; 8 bases are shared with TRBD2. Germline V gene lookup returns CDR1 SGHTA and CDR2 FQGTGA. J was trimmed by 0 bases and V by 5 bases; bases with no gene match: 7. CDR3 size: 16 residues. The CDR3 spells CASSQGLAPSTDTQYF. CDR3 sequence (DNA): TGTGCCAGCAGCCAAGGACTAGCTCCCAGCACAGATACGCAGTATTTT.

The CDR3 sequence is CASSQDRAQGTGELFF. The CDR3 region has the DNA TGCGCCAGCAGCCAAGATAGGGCACAGGGTACCGGGGAGCTGTTTTTT. The J gene is TRBJ2-2, the V gene TRBV4-3; a weak D match, TRBD1 (6 bases). The V gene lost 0 bases and the J gene lost 5 bases, with 13 bases spanning the gap. The CDR3 runs 16 residues. Germline values: CDR1 LGHNA, CDR2 YSLEER.

This chain joins TRBV5-1 and TRBJ2-5, with 7 bases that match TRBD2. From germline, CDR1 is SGHRS and CDR2 YFSETQ. The junction had 6 bases not matched to a gene; V was cut back by 0 bases and J by 4 bases. The CDR3 is made up of 15 amino acids. CDR3 residues: CASSLEAGLRETQYF. DNA for the CDR3: TGCGCCAGCAGCTTGGAAGCGGGGTTAAGAGAGACCCAGTACTTC.

The chain employs TRBV7-9 and TRBJ1-2; no clear D gene. The V and J ends lost 5 bases and 5 bases respectively, with 12 bases between them. The CDR3 is 13 amino acids. The germline V gene encodes CDR1 SEHNR and CDR2 FQNEAQ (reference sequence). This CDR3 is CASSRQMVYGYTF. DNA for the CDR3: TGTGCCAGCAGCCGTCAGATGGTATATGGCTACACCTTC.

The chain recombines TRBV7-2 with TRBJ2-7; tentatively, D is TRBD1 (6 bases). This CDR3 contains 14 residues. Between the trimmed V and J ends, which lost 7 bases and 2 bases, there was a span of 15 bases. Germline CDR1 SGHTA, CDR2 FQGNSA. The CDR3 sequence: CASIQSQGPYEQYF. The CDR3 DNA reads TGTGCCAGCATCCAAAGCCAGGGGCCCTACGAGCAGTACTTC.

The rearrangement links TRBV21-1 to TRBJ1-2; the table's D call of TRBD1 was not tested on the DNA. TRBV21-1 is a known pseudogene. This CDR3 comprises 14 residues. CDR3 DNA: TGTGCCAGCAGCAAAGACGGGACAGGGGATGGCTACACCTTC. Translated: CASSKDGTGDGYTF.

J is TRBJ2-2 and V is TRBV12-5; D possibly corresponds to TRBD2 (7 bases). Trimming left V 7 bases short and J 2 bases short, with 14 bases between. CDR1 is LGHNT and CDR2 is FRNRAP in the germline V gene. This CDR3 has 15 residues. The CDR3 loop reads CASAGGPLNTGELFF. The CDR3 DNA reads as TGTGCTAGTGCGGGGGGCCCCCTTAACACCGGGGAGCTGTTTTTT.

This clone was seen once. The rearrangement links TRBV19 to TRBJ2-5; 13 positions agree with TRBD2. The V gene end was trimmed by 6 bases and the J gene end by 5 bases; junction bases not matched to a gene: 6. This CDR3 spans 15 amino acids. Germline values: CDR1 LNHDA, CDR2 SQIVND (reference sequence). CDR3 sequence (DNA): TGTGCCAGTAGATGGACTAGCGGGAGTTTGGAGACCCAGTACTTC. It specifies CASRWTSGSLETQYF.

V is TRBV7-9 and J is TRBJ2-7, with no clear D. The germline V and J ends were trimmed by 2 bases and 5 bases, with 4 bases remaining between them. The germline gives CDR1 SEHNR, CDR2 FQNEAQ (reference sequence). CDR3 size: 11 residues. The CDR3 bases are TGTGCCAGCAGCTTACAAGACGAGCAGTACTTC. Protein sequence: CASSLQDEQYF.

The chain recombines TRBV7-9 with TRBJ1-5; no clear D gene. Germline loops: CDR1 SEHNR, CDR2 FQNEAQ (reference sequence). The CDR3 length is 14 residues. V lost 1 base to trimming and J lost 3 bases, with 7 bases between them. CDR3: CASSLEGNNQPQHF. The CDR3 DNA follows: TGTGCCAGCAGCTTAGAAGGGAACAATCAGCCCCAGCATTTT. Full variable domain (rest looked up from reference TRBV7-9 and TRBJ1-5): DTGVSQNPRHKITKRGQNVTFRCDPISEHNRLYWYRQTLGQGPEFLTYFQNEAQLEKSRLLSDRFSAERPKGSFSTLEIQRTEQGDSAMYLCASSLEGNNQPQHFGDGTRLSIL.

The chain recombines TRBV4-1 with TRBJ2-1; D is possibly TRBD1 or TRBD2 (6 bases each). The length of the CDR3 is 16 residues. V was pared by 0 bases and J by 6 bases, with 15 bases between. Germline V gene sequence: CDR1 MGHRA, CDR2 YSYEKL. CDR3 amino acids: CASSQDRGAGSNEQFF. CDR3 nucleotides: TGCGCCAGCAGCCAAGATAGGGGGGCGGGGAGCAATGAGCAGTTCTTC.

This clone was seen at least ten times. The V call is TRBV5-1, the J call TRBJ1-1, with 8 bases that match TRBD1. The CDR3 covers 13 residues. Germline CDR1 reads SGHRS; CDR2 reads YFSETQ. V lost 4 bases to trimming and J lost 5 bases; unmatched junction nucleotides: 4. The CDR3 is CASSHGQGTEAFF. The CDR3 region has the DNA TGCGCCAGCAGCCATGGACAGGGTACTGAAGCTTTCTTT.

The chain couples TRBV19 to TRBJ1-1; 7 bases agree with TRBD1. This CDR3 contains 18 residues. Germline assignment: CDR1 LNHDA and CDR2 SQIVND (reference sequence). Trimming cost V 2 bases and J 1 base; bases outside gene matches: 13. The CDR3 loop reads CASSILQGRDGTNTEAFF. The DNA for the CDR3 is TGTGCCAGTAGTATACTACAGGGGCGAGATGGGACGAACACTGAAGCTTTCTTT. The whole variable domain, filled in from reference TRBV19 and TRBJ1-1, reads DGGITQSPKYLFRKEGQNVTLSCEQNLNHDAMYWYRQDPGQGLRLIYYSQIVNDFQKGDIAEGYSVSREKKESFPLTVTSAQKNPTAFYLCASSILQGRDGTNTEAFFGQGTRLTVV.

J is TRBJ2-2 and V is TRBV7-9, with D perhaps matching TRBD1 (6 bases). V was trimmed by 2 bases and J by 6 bases, leaving 13 bases between them. CDR1 and CDR2 (germline): SEHNR, FQNEAQ (reference sequence). The CDR3 runs to 15 residues. CDR3 protein: CASSLRPRTAGELFF. CDR3 nucleotide sequence: TGTGCCAGCAGCTTACGGCCCCGGACAGCCGGGGAGCTGTTTTTT.

The chain links TRBV9 to TRBJ2-1; TRBD2 is a possible D gene (6 bases). Germline lookup yields CDR1 SGDLS and CDR2 YYNGEE. The germline V and J ends were trimmed by 3 bases and 7 bases, with 17 bases remaining between them. The CDR3 covers 15 residues. The CDR3 bases are TGTGCCAGCAGCGGGGACGGCGGGGTACGGAATGAGCAGTTCTTC. Translation gives CASSGDGGVRNEQFF.

This clone appeared a single time. The V gene is TRBV15, the J gene TRBJ2-2, with D perhaps assigned TRBD1 or TRBD2 (5 bases each). The CDR3 extends over 14 amino acids. CDR1 is LNHNV and CDR2 is YYDKDF in the germline V gene (reference sequence). V was pared by 1 base and J by 5 bases, with 8 bases between. The CDR3 loop is CATSRGGETGELFF. The CDR3, as DNA: TGTGCCACCAGCAGAGGAGGGGAAACCGGGGAGCTGTTTTTT.